What follows are 21 T cell receptor beta chains derived from one specimen sequenced in a study of cytomegalovirus exposure and HLA in healthy donors. PCR involved 60 Vbeta and 13 Jbeta primers. Data came from immunoSEQ multiplex PCR; TCRdb stores just in-frame clones and leaves some out. The table shows roughly 150,000 clones, with approximately 80% occurring only once. The sequenced sample consisted of PBMCs. These receptors all come from a man aged 25-40 years in good health and CMV-seronegative.

The chain is built from TRBV7-8 and TRBJ2-1; TRBD2 matches 10 bases. The junction had 10 bases not matched to a gene; V was cut back by 4 bases and J by 7 bases. Germline V gene lookup returns CDR1 SGHVS and CDR2 FQNEAQ. The CDR3 spans 16 residues. The CDR3 region is CASSSTSGLARNEQFF. As DNA, the CDR3 is TGTGCCAGCAGCTCGACCTCGGGACTAGCGCGGAATGAGCAGTTCTTC.

V usage is TRBV4-1 and J usage is TRBJ1-1; D remains unclear. V shed 0 bases and J shed 4 bases, with 9 bases lying between them. CDR3 length equals 14 residues. Per the germline V gene, CDR1 is MGHRA and CDR2 is YSYEKL. The CDR3 DNA follows: TGCGCCAGCAGCCAAGAGCGTACGGTCACTGAAGCTTTCTTT. Translated, it gives CASSQERTVTEAFF.

The chain uses TRBV5-6 and TRBJ1-1; unclear D gene. The CDR3 sequence is 15 residues long. Germline-derived CDR1 and CDR2 are SGHDT and YYEEEE. The V and J ends lost 0 bases and 4 bases respectively, with 13 bases between them. CDR3 coding DNA: TGTGCCAGCAGCTTGGTTGCGGGCCCGGGCACTGAAGCTTTCTTT. This translates into CASSLVAGPGTEAFF.

CDR3 in DNA: TGTGCTAGTGGGCCGGGACACCCGAACACTGAAGCTTTCTTT. Amino acid sequence: CASGPGHPNTEAFF. The chain couples TRBV12-5 to TRBJ1-1; tentative D call: TRBD1 (6 bases). Between the trimmed V and J ends, which lost 6 bases and 1 base, there was a span of 12 bases. CDR3 size: 14 residues. Germline V gives CDR1 LGHNT, CDR2 FRNRAP. The full variable domain, in which reference TRBV12-5 and TRBJ1-1 provide the parts outside the CDR3, is DARVTQTPRHKVTEMGQEVTMRCQPILGHNTVFWYRQTMMQGLELLAYFRNRAPLDDSGMPKDRFSAEMPDATLATLKIQPSEPRDSAVYFCASGPGHPNTEAFFGQGTRLTVV.

This CDR3 is CASSLDSYSPLHF. The CDR3 DNA reads as TGTGCCAGCAGCTTAGACAGTTATTCACCCCTCCACTTT. The chain combines TRBV28 with TRBJ1-6, with a weak D call TRBD1 (5 bases). V was trimmed by 6 bases and J by 8 bases, leaving 11 bases between them. Germline V gene data show CDR1 as MDHEN and CDR2 as SYDVKM. This CDR3 is 13 amino acids long.

For the CDR3, the DNA is TGTGCCAGCACCCGACTTAGTGACTATGGCTACACCTTC. Protein sequence: CASTRLSDYGYTF. The V and J genes are TRBV5-6 and TRBJ1-2; D is ambiguous. CDR1 and CDR2 (germline): SGHDT, YYEEEE. CDR3 length: 13 residues. With 6 bases removed from V and 3 bases from J, the gap between germline ends came to 12 bases.

The rearrangement links TRBV7-2 to TRBJ2-7; D is unclear. Per germline, CDR1 SGHTA and CDR2 FQGNSA. This CDR3 has 16 residues. V lost 1 base, J lost 0 bases, and 13 bases lay in between. The CDR3 DNA follows: TGTGCCAGCAGCTTAGGTGGGCCGACGTACTCCTACGAGCAGTACTTC. Residues: CASSLGGPTYSYEQYF. The full variable domain, its missing parts supplied by reference TRBV7-2 and TRBJ2-7, is GAGVSQSPSNKVTEKGKDVELRCDPISGHTALYWYRQSLGQGLEFLIYFQGNSAPDKSGLPSDRFSAERTGGSVSTLTIQRTQQEDSAVYLCASSLGGPTYSYEQYFGPGTRLTVT.

This clone has just a few counts. The V call is TRBV6-1, the J call TRBJ2-3, with 7 bases lining up with TRBD2. The CDR3 contains 14 residues. V trimming: 7 bases; J trimming: 3 bases; junction bases outside the gene matches: 7. The germline gives CDR1 MNHNS, CDR2 SASEGT. CDR3 bases: TGTGCCAGCAACTTCGGACTAGAAACAGATACGCAGTATTTT. Translated: CASNFGLETDTQYF.

This rearrangement joins TRBV11-2 to TRBJ2-5; 10 bases map to TRBD2. There are 15 residues in the CDR3. Germline CDR1 reads SGHAT; CDR2 reads FQNNGV. The J segment lost 2 bases and the V segment lost 2 bases, leaving 2 bases of the junction unmatched. The CDR3 nucleotides read TGTGCCAGCAGCTTAACTAGCGGGGAGCAAGAGACCCAGTACTTC. It specifies CASSLTSGEQETQYF.

This chain joins TRBV4-3 and TRBJ1-5; TRBD1 might be the D (5 bases). With 3 bases removed from V and 7 bases from J, the gap between germline ends came to 10 bases. Germline V gene data show CDR1 as LGHNA and CDR2 as YSLEER. This CDR3 is built from 13 residues. For the CDR3, the DNA is TGCGCCAGCAGCCAGGGGGAGGGGCAGCCCCAGCATTTT. Protein: CASSQGEGQPQHF.

There are a few counts of this clone. The gene calls are TRBV30 and TRBJ1-5; 8 nucleotides align to TRBD1. Looked up from germline, CDR1 is GTSNPN and CDR2 is SVGIG (reference sequence). The CDR3 contains 13 residues. Losses at the gene ends were 4 bases for V and 8 bases for J; bases not matched to a gene: 7. CDR3 sequence: CAWKDRAGEPQHF. CDR3 nucleotide sequence: TGTGCCTGGAAGGACAGGGCGGGGGAGCCCCAGCATTTT. Supplemented by reference TRBV30 and TRBJ1-5, the full variable domain reads SQTIHQWPATLVQPVGSPLSLECTVEGTSNPNLYWYRQAAGRGLQLLFYSVGIGQISSEVPQNLSASRPQDRQFILSSKKLLLSDSGFYLCAWKDRAGEPQHFGDGTRLSIL.

The CDR3 DNA reads as TGCAGCGTTGACTTAGCAGAAAAACTGTTTTTT. Translating gives CSVDLAEKLFF. The gene calls are TRBV29-1 and TRBJ1-4; unclear D gene. This CDR3 has 11 residues. The germline V and J ends were trimmed by 3 bases and 8 bases, with 7 bases remaining between them. Germline-derived CDR1 and CDR2 are SQVTM and ANQGSEA.

This clone has just a few counts. The chain employs TRBV4-3 and TRBJ1-5; tentative D call: TRBD1 (5 bases). CDR1 LGHNA and CDR2 YSLEER come from the germline V gene. Trimming shortened V by 0 bases and J by 7 bases, and 10 bases separated the two germline ends. This CDR3 spans 14 amino acids. CDR3 sequence reads: CASSQDWGRQPQHF. The CDR3 DNA reads as TGCGCCAGCAGCCAAGATTGGGGGAGGCAGCCCCAGCATTTT.

The J gene is TRBJ2-1, the V gene TRBV6-5; TRBD1 agrees at 8 bases. CDR1 MNHEY and CDR2 SVGAGI come from the germline V gene. The CDR3 consists of 15 residues. Trimming at V came to 5 bases and at J to 8 bases, leaving 11 bases not matched to a gene. The CDR3 coding sequence is TGTGCCAGCAGTAACCCCGTGACAGGGGTCGATGAGCAGTTCTTC. Its translation is CASSNPVTGVDEQFF.

This rearrangement joins TRBV4-3 to TRBJ1-1, with 10 bases aligning to TRBD1. This CDR3 spans 14 amino acids. Unmatched junction bases numbered 5, after V lost 2 bases and J lost 8 bases. CDR1 is LGHNA and CDR2 is YSLEER in the germline V gene. CDR3 loop: CASSQSRDRGEAFF. The CDR3 DNA follows: TGCGCCAGCAGCCAAAGCCGGGACAGGGGAGAAGCTTTCTTT.

This clone has a handful of counts. This chain uses TRBV7-3 with TRBJ1-6; D is unresolved. V lost 2 bases to trimming and J lost 10 bases, with 12 bases between them. Germline CDR1 reads SGHTA; CDR2 reads FQGTGA. CDR3 length equals 14 residues. The DNA for the CDR3 is TGTGCCAGCAGCTTACCAGGAGGAGGATCACCCCTCCACTTT. Its protein is CASSLPGGGSPLHF.

The CDR3 DNA is TGCAGCGTAGCTACTAGGACAGAACGGTACGAGCAGTACTTC. It is translated as CSVATRTERYEQYF. This chain connects TRBV29-1 to TRBJ2-7, with a tentative D call TRBD1 (6 bases). Trimming left V 6 bases short and J 4 bases short, with 19 bases between. Germline values: CDR1 SQVTM, CDR2 ANQGSEA. The CDR3 has 14 amino acids.

The chain joins TRBV23-1 to TRBJ2-7; 8 bases line up with TRBD2. Being an ORF, TRBV23-1 has a function that is uncertain. Germline trimming cut 2 bases from V and 0 bases from J; bases unmatched to any gene: 15. This CDR3 is 19 amino acids long. CDR3 residues: CASSQTPRTQRESSYEQYF. CDR3 bases: TGCGCCAGCAGTCAAACCCCCAGGACGCAGCGGGAGAGCTCCTACGAGCAGTACTTC.

The chain is built from TRBV15 and TRBJ2-7; 7 nucleotides align to TRBD1. Germline V gene data show CDR1 as LNHNV and CDR2 as YYDKDF (reference sequence). The CDR3 has 12 amino acids. Trimming took 5 bases from V and 7 from J; bases not matched to a gene: 5. The CDR3: CATSRGGQEQYF. CDR3 coding DNA: TGTGCCACCAGCCGAGGGGGCCAAGAGCAGTACTTC.

The chain recombines TRBV5-6 with TRBJ1-4, with D uncertain. Germline assignment: CDR1 SGHDT and CDR2 YYEEEE. CDR3 length equals 14 residues. V shed 3 bases and J shed 8 bases, with 14 bases lying between them. This CDR3 is CASSSGPDAEKLFF. The CDR3 nucleotides read TGTGCCAGCAGCTCGGGTCCAGATGCGGAAAAACTGTTTTTT.

The rearrangement uses TRBV20-1 and TRBJ2-1, with D possibly being TRBD2 (5 bases). Looked up from germline, CDR1 is DFQATT and CDR2 is SNEGSKA (reference sequence). With 6 bases removed from V and 6 bases from J, the gap between germline ends came to 9 bases. The CDR3 has 11 residues. The CDR3 nucleotides read TGCAGTGCAAATAGCGTCAATGAGCAGTTCTTC. Its translation: CSANSVNEQFF.